The 25 T cell receptor beta chains given below trace back to one sample, sequenced in a study of blood T cell repertoires in COVID-19. The method was immunoSEQ multiplex PCR; TCRdb's version includes in-frame clones alone and lacks a portion of them. This table has almost 200,000 clones, more than 70% appearing once. Material for sequencing was PBMCs or T cells enriched from blood (not recorded which). These receptors were obtained from a woman aged 18-29 years who had recovered from COVID-19.

This chain connects TRBV5-5 to TRBJ2-5; weak D call: TRBD2 (6 bases). Germline V gene sequence: CDR1 SGHKS, CDR2 YYEKEE (reference sequence). Trimming stripped 7 bases from V and 2 bases from J, with 15 bases between. CDR3 length: 14 residues. The CDR3 is CASLGGNLQETQYF. The CDR3 DNA follows: TGTGCCAGCCTCGGAGGGAACTTACAAGAGACCCAGTACTTC.

The chain is built from TRBV11-2 and TRBJ1-1; D is perhaps TRBD1 (5 bases). V was pared by 4 bases and J by 8 bases, with 11 bases between. In germline, CDR1 is SGHAT, CDR2 FQNNGV. The CDR3 is made up of 12 amino acids. The CDR3 DNA reads as TGTGCCAGCAGCTCCGCAGGGCCAGAAGCTTTCTTT. This encodes CASSSAGPEAFF.

The chain recombines TRBV28 with TRBJ2-5; a weak D match, TRBD1 (6 bases). The CDR3 sequence is 13 residues long. The V end was cut by 7 bases, the J end by 5 bases, with 14 bases between. Germline V CDR1 and CDR2: MDHEN, SYDVKM. The CDR3 is CASNLQGEETQYF. Written as DNA, the CDR3 is TGTGCCAGCAATCTACAGGGAGAGGAGACCCAGTACTTC.

The V call is TRBV9, the J call TRBJ2-1; weak D call: TRBD2 (6 bases). Trimming stripped 10 bases from V and 1 base from J, with 12 bases between. CDR3 length: 13 residues. Germline CDR1 reads SGDLS; CDR2 reads YYNGEE. CDR3 sequence (DNA): TGTGCCGGACACGGGGGTTCCTACAATGAGCAGTTCTTC. It yields the protein CAGHGGSYNEQFF.

The V gene is TRBV5-4, the J gene TRBJ1-6, with 9 bases lining up with TRBD1. Losses at the gene ends were 4 bases for V and 4 bases for J; bases not matched to a gene: 9. The germline CDR1 and CDR2 sequences are SGHNT and YYREEE (reference sequence). This CDR3 contains 17 residues. CDR3 protein: CASSPGQGSDYNSPLHF. The CDR3 DNA reads TGTGCCAGCAGCCCGGGACAGGGAAGCGATTATAATTCACCCCTCCACTTT.

J is TRBJ2-2 and V is TRBV5-1; D gene ambiguous. The CDR3 has 13 residues. V lost 4 bases and J 6 bases, leaving 10 bases between the germline ends. The germline V gene has CDR1 SGHRS and CDR2 YFSETQ. Here the CDR3 DNA reads TGCGCCAGCAGCGTCGAGCCCCCCGGGGAGCTGTTTTTT. Translation gives CASSVEPPGELFF.

The chain carries TRBV6-5 and TRBJ2-7, with D possibly TRBD1 on 5 matching bases. CDR1 is MNHEY and CDR2 is SVGAGI in the germline V gene. The CDR3 contains 13 residues. The V end lost 6 bases, the J end lost 2 bases, and 11 bases lay between the germline ends. The CDR3 DNA reads TGTGCCAGCAGCCGCGACAGAACCTACGAGCAGTACTTC. Protein product: CASSRDRTYEQYF.

The rearrangement uses TRBV12-3 or TRBV12-4 and TRBJ2-7; 7 bases fit TRBD1. J was trimmed by 6 bases and V by 5 bases; bases with no gene match: 1. The CDR3 has 11 amino acids. CDR3 in amino acids: CASSAGGEQYF. The CDR3 coding sequence is TGTGCCAGCAGTGCAGGGGGCGAGCAGTACTTC.

The V and J genes are TRBV28 and TRBJ2-3; D is possibly TRBD1 (6 bases). V dropped 10 bases and J dropped 2 bases, with 13 bases sitting between them. Germline CDR1 is MDHEN and CDR2 is SYDVKM. CDR3 length equals 13 residues. CDR3 in amino acids: CATGQSSTDTQYF. The CDR3, as DNA: TGTGCCACCGGACAGTCATCCACAGATACGCAGTATTTT. The full variable domain, its missing parts supplied by reference TRBV28 and TRBJ2-3, is DVKVTQSSRYLVKRTGEKVFLECVQDMDHENMFWYRQDPGLGLRLIYFSYDVKMKEKGDIPEGYSVSREKKERFSLILESASTNQTSMYLCATGQSSTDTQYFGPGTRLTVL.

V is TRBV15 and J is TRBJ1-1; 10 bases match TRBD1. Trimming removed 6 bases from V and 5 bases from J; junction bases left unmatched: 12. Germline V gene data show CDR1 as LNHNV and CDR2 as YYDKDF (reference sequence). CDR3 length: 16 amino acids. The CDR3 region has the DNA TGTGCCACCAGAGCCGGGACAGGGGATTTGTTGACTGAAGCTTTCTTT. It codes for CATRAGTGDLLTEAFF.

The V and J genes are TRBV18 and TRBJ2-5, with 13 bases aligning to TRBD2. Per the germline V gene, CDR1 is KGHSH and CDR2 is LQKENI. V gave up 3 bases and J gave up 1 base; unmatched junction bases: 5. The CDR3 contains 17 residues. The CDR3: CASSPIRTSGGQETQYF. As DNA, the CDR3 is TGTGCCAGCTCACCGATAAGGACTAGCGGGGGCCAAGAGACCCAGTACTTC. Full variable domain (missing parts from reference TRBV18 and TRBJ2-5): NAGVMQNPRHLVRRRGQEARLRCSPMKGHSHVYWYRQLPEEGLKFMVYLQKENIIDESGMPKERFSAEFPKEGPSILRIQQVVRGDSAAYFCASSPIRTSGGQETQYFGPGTRLLVL.

V usage is TRBV19 and J usage is TRBJ1-4; D not resolved. V dropped 5 bases and J dropped 0 bases, with 16 bases sitting between them. Germline CDR1 is LNHDA and CDR2 is SQIVND (reference sequence). The CDR3 contains 17 residues. The CDR3 reads CASSSSGVTATNEKLFF. The DNA for the CDR3 is TGTGCCAGTAGTTCCAGCGGTGTAACTGCAACTAATGAAAAACTGTTTTTT.

This chain uses TRBV27 with TRBJ1-5, with 8 bases matching TRBD1. CDR1 is MNHEY, CDR2 SMNVEV, per germline (reference sequence). Trimming took 7 bases from V and 0 from J; bases not matched to a gene: 23. The CDR3 spans 21 residues. The CDR3 here is CASTYPSGGVKSSGSNQPQHF. The CDR3 coding sequence is TGTGCCAGCACATACCCATCAGGGGGCGTTAAGTCCTCGGGTAGCAATCAGCCCCAGCATTTT.

The rearrangement joins TRBV13 to TRBJ2-1; TRBD1 matches 7 bases. Per the germline V gene, CDR1 is PRHDT and CDR2 is FYEKMQ (reference sequence). This CDR3 comprises 14 residues. Trimming removed 5 bases from V and 5 bases from J; junction bases left unmatched: 6. CDR3 sequence (DNA): TGTGCCAGCAGCGATGGGGACAGTGACAATGAGCAGTTCTTC. Its translation: CASSDGDSDNEQFF.

The chain couples TRBV5-1 to TRBJ2-5, with 10 positions matching TRBD2. V trimming: 4 bases; J trimming: 4 bases; junction bases outside the gene matches: 10. CDR3 length: 16 residues. Germline V gives CDR1 SGHRS, CDR2 YFSETQ. The DNA for the CDR3 is TGCGCCAGCAGCCCTGGGGTAGCGGGGGGTACAGAGACCCAGTACTTC. Its translation: CASSPGVAGGTETQYF.

This chain connects TRBV28 to TRBJ1-1; the D is unclear. The CDR3 extends over 14 amino acids. Trimming removed 5 bases at V and 8 bases at J, with 18 bases between. Germline values: CDR1 MDHEN, CDR2 SYDVKM. The CDR3 sequence is CASSPAGSKLEAFF. CDR3 DNA sequence: TGTGCCAGCAGTCCGGCGGGGTCCAAGTTAGAAGCTTTCTTT.

On this clone: This same CDR3 is encoded by further DNA sequences in the sample. The chain couples TRBV7-9 to TRBJ2-7; 7 bases fit TRBD2. Germline V lookup: CDR1 SEHNR, CDR2 FQNEAQ (reference sequence). This CDR3 has 13 residues. Germline trimming cut 5 bases from V and 6 bases from J; bases unmatched to any gene: 7. The CDR3 is CASSPNTGGEQYF. CDR3 coding DNA: TGTGCCAGCAGCCCCAACACGGGGGGCGAGCAGTACTTC.

J is TRBJ2-2 and V is TRBV7-3, with 7 bases lining up with TRBD2. The V gene's germline CDR1 is SGHTA and CDR2 FQGTGA. The length of the CDR3 is 15 residues. J gave up 1 base and V 2 bases, and 1 base lay outside the gene matches. The CDR3 region has the DNA TGTGCCAGCAGCTTAGGCGGGGGGAACACCGGGGAGCTGTTTTTT. Protein: CASSLGGGNTGELFF.

The V call is TRBV15, the J call TRBJ2-5, with 10 bases lining up with TRBD2. From germline, CDR1 is LNHNV and CDR2 YYDKDF (reference sequence). V was clipped by 0 bases and J by 5 bases; unmatched bases: 6. The CDR3 loop spans 16 amino acids. In DNA form, the CDR3 reads TGTGCCACCAGCAGAGATCCGGATAGCGGGGGGGAGACCCAGTACTTC. Translation gives CATSRDPDSGGETQYF.

This chain's CDR3 is CASSIRGESNQPQHF. The CDR3 nucleotides read TGTGCCAGTAGTATCCGGGGGGAGAGCAATCAGCCCCAGCATTTT. This sequence joins TRBV19 and TRBJ1-5; TRBD1 is a possible D gene (5 bases). Trimming stripped 3 bases from V and 1 base from J, with 10 bases between. The CDR3 spans 15 residues. Germline V lookup: CDR1 LNHDA, CDR2 SQIVND (reference sequence).

The CDR3 here is CASSQSMRTEAFF. The CDR3, as DNA: TGTGCCAGCTCACAATCGATGCGGACTGAAGCTTTCTTT. V gene TRBV18 combines with J gene TRBJ1-1; no clear D. Germline V gene lookup returns CDR1 KGHSH and CDR2 LQKENI. V lost 4 bases and J 5 bases, leaving 11 bases between the germline ends. There are 13 residues in the CDR3.

The J gene is TRBJ2-1, the V gene TRBV30, with 9 bases that match TRBD2. The germline V gene encodes CDR1 GTSNPN and CDR2 SVGIG (reference sequence). Losses at the gene ends were 6 bases for V and 1 base for J; bases not matched to a gene: 7. The CDR3 covers 15 residues. The CDR3 nucleotides read TGTGCCTGCTCAATTAGCGGGGGATCCTACAATGAGCAGTTCTTC. Translating gives CACSISGGSYNEQFF.

V is TRBV9 and J is TRBJ1-6; the match to TRBD1 covers 7 bases. Germline CDR1 and CDR2: SGDLS and YYNGEE. The CDR3 extends over 15 amino acids. With V trimmed by 1 base and J by 10 bases, 8 bases remained unmatched. CDR3 coding DNA: TGTGCCAGCAGCGTAAGTGGCAGGGGGTACTCACCCCTCCACTTT. The encoded protein is CASSVSGRGYSPLHF.

V usage is TRBV5-1 and J usage is TRBJ2-1; 9 nucleotides line up with TRBD1. CDR1 SGHRS and CDR2 YFSETQ come from the germline V gene. J gave up 14 bases and V 4 bases, and 10 bases lay outside the gene matches. This CDR3 is 13 amino acids long. The CDR3 sequence is CASSREDGTGKFF. The CDR3 DNA is TGCGCCAGCAGCCGAGAGGACGGGACAGGGAAGTTCTTC.

V is TRBV7-3 and J is TRBJ2-5; a possible D gene is TRBD2 (7 bases). The V and J ends lost 3 bases and 2 bases respectively, with 10 bases between them. The germline V gene encodes CDR1 SGHTA and CDR2 FQGTGA. This CDR3 spans 14 amino acids. This chain's CDR3 is CASSFGGAQETQYF. CDR3 DNA: TGTGCCAGCAGCTTTGGGGGGGCGCAAGAGACCCAGTACTTC.